Below are 32 T cell receptor beta chains sequenced from a single sample in a study of blood T cell repertoires in COVID-19 (dated by TCRdb to 2018 to 2020). The library was generated by the immunoSEQ multiplex PCR assay. Here the immuneACCESS table is served through TCRdb, limited to in-frame sequences with V and J called. Missing clones are a known gap in these copies; in checked studies unresolved V genes cover under half, and the rest lacks a known reason. Present in this sample are fewer than 130,000 clones, 65% to 75% of which were seen just once. The ten largest clones add up to about 5.9% of the sample. Sequenced sample: peripheral blood. The receptor source for this set is a man older than 75 with acute or convalescent COVID-19.

V usage is TRBV7-9 and J usage is TRBJ2-3; TRBD2 matches at 16 bases. This CDR3 has 18 residues. The V and J ends lost 4 bases and 2 bases, in that order; junction bases with no gene match: 6. Per germline, CDR1 SEHNR and CDR2 FQNEAQ (reference sequence). The CDR3 DNA reads as TGTGCCAGCAGCTCGGGACTAGCGGGAGGGGTGACCACAGATACGCAGTATTTT. Encoded protein: CASSSGLAGGVTTDTQYF.

This clone was counted between two and nine times. The chain links TRBV13 to TRBJ2-3, with D tentatively TRBD1 (5 bases). Looked up from germline, CDR1 is PRHDT and CDR2 is FYEKMQ (reference sequence). The V and J ends lost 4 bases and 5 bases respectively, with 10 bases between them. This CDR3 is built from 13 residues. In DNA form, the CDR3 reads TGTGCCAGCAGCTGGGAAAGGGGAGATACGCAGTATTTT. It is translated as CASSWERGDTQYF. Full variable domain (remainder filled in from reference TRBV13 and TRBJ2-3): AAGVIQSPRHLIKEKRETATLKCYPIPRHDTVYWYQQGPGQDPQFLISFYEKMQSDKGSIPDRFSAQQFSDYHSELNMSSLELGDSALYFCASSWERGDTQYFGPGTRLTVL.

This clone was seen once. At one end, the junction sequence differs from germline, possibly due to a read error. The V gene is TRBV12-3 or TRBV12-4, the J gene TRBJ1-2; 8 bases match TRBD1. The CDR3 is 11 amino acids. The CDR3, as DNA: TGTGCCAGTAGCCTAAACCGGGACAGGATCTTC. Encoded protein: CASSLNRDRIF.

The gene calls are TRBV3-1 (or the pseudogene TRBV3-2) and TRBJ1-2; a possible D gene is TRBD1 (5 bases). CDR1 LGHDT and CDR2 YNNKEL come from the germline V gene (reference sequence). The CDR3 is 15 amino acids. Trimming removed 4 bases at V and 6 bases at J, with 18 bases between. The chain's CDR3 is CASSPQGWGGDGYTF. The DNA for the CDR3 is TGTGCCAGCAGCCCCCAAGGATGGGGCGGGGATGGCTACACCTTC.

The chain employs TRBV7-6 and TRBJ2-1, with 7 bases fitting TRBD2. The germline V gene has CDR1 SGHVS and CDR2 FNYEAQ. The length of the CDR3 is 16 residues. J was trimmed by 9 bases and V by 0 bases; bases with no gene match: 11. CDR3 DNA sequence: TGTGCCAGCAGCTTAGCAGGACGGGAGGCCCCCGTTGAGCAGTTCTTC. This translates into CASSLAGREAPVEQFF.

The V and J genes are TRBV11-2 and TRBJ1-2, with TRBD1 as a possible D gene (5 bases). Germline assignment: CDR1 SGHAT and CDR2 FQNNGV. The CDR3 sequence is 13 residues long. V dropped 2 bases and J dropped 7 bases, with 11 bases sitting between them. The CDR3 here is CASSLQTVVGYTF. CDR3 DNA sequence: TGTGCCAGCAGCTTACAGACAGTTGTTGGCTACACCTTC.

The rearrangement uses TRBV28 and TRBJ2-1; 12 bases are shared with TRBD2. Germline CDR1 reads MDHEN; CDR2 reads SYDVKM. J lost 4 bases, V lost 3 bases, and 4 bases had no gene match. CDR3 length equals 16 residues. The CDR3 DNA is TGTGCCAGCAGTTTGACTAGCGGGAGTTATTACAATGAGCAGTTCTTC. Translating it yields CASSLTSGSYYNEQFF.

The chain employs TRBV28 and TRBJ2-7; 9 bases align to TRBD1. Germline values: CDR1 MDHEN, CDR2 SYDVKM. After removal of 5 bases from V and 12 bases from J, the junction contained 5 bases not matched to a gene. The CDR3 consists of 11 residues. CDR3 region: CASSGTGQRYF. DNA for the CDR3: TGTGCCAGCAGTGGGACAGGGCAGCGGTACTTC.

The V gene is TRBV7-9, the J gene TRBJ2-2; no reliable D call. With 5 bases removed from V and 7 bases from J, the gap between germline ends came to 2 bases. CDR3 size: 10 residues. The germline V gene has CDR1 SEHNR and CDR2 FQNEAQ (reference sequence). The CDR3 bases are TGTGCCAGCAGCCGCGGGGAGCTGTTTTTT. It is translated as CASSRGELFF.

This chain links TRBV3-1 (or the pseudogene TRBV3-2) with TRBJ1-3; D is unclear. V was pared by 0 bases and J by 0 bases, with 6 bases between. This CDR3 has 15 residues. Germline-derived CDR1 and CDR2 are LGHDT and YNNKEL (reference sequence). CDR3 in DNA: TGTGCCAGCAGCCAAGAGGGCAGCTCTGGAAACACCATATATTTT. This translates into CASSQEGSSGNTIYF.

The count of this clone is one. The chain couples TRBV2 to TRBJ2-1, with 7 bases fitting TRBD2. V was clipped by 5 bases and J by 0 bases; unmatched bases: 4. The length of the CDR3 is 15 residues. Germline lookup yields CDR1 SNHLY and CDR2 FYNNEI. The CDR3 sequence is CASSSSGPSYNEQFF. DNA of the CDR3: TGTGCCAGCAGTTCTAGCGGACCCTCCTACAATGAGCAGTTCTTC.

The rearrangement joins TRBV19 to TRBJ1-4; no firm D call. The CDR3 runs 13 residues. Germline loops: CDR1 LNHDA, CDR2 SQIVND (reference sequence). V was pared by 0 bases and J by 13 bases, with 12 bases between. CDR3 in amino acids: CASSIDPAGVLFF. For the CDR3, the DNA is TGTGCCAGTAGTATAGATCCCGCGGGAGTACTGTTTTTT.

The V call is TRBV27, the J call TRBJ2-1, with 8 positions matching TRBD1. CDR1 and CDR2 from the germline V gene are MNHEY and SMNVEV (reference sequence). The CDR3 has 15 residues. The V segment lost 1 base and the J segment 2 bases; nucleotides outside the gene matches: 1. CDR3 sequence: CASSLWGQAYNEQFF. The CDR3 coding sequence is TGTGCCAGCAGTTTATGGGGACAGGCCTACAATGAGCAGTTCTTC.

The rearrangement uses TRBV15 and TRBJ2-3; no reliable D call. This CDR3 is 17 amino acids long. The germline V and J ends were trimmed by 3 bases and 2 bases, with 18 bases remaining between them. CDR1 is LNHNV, CDR2 YYDKDF, per germline (reference sequence). The CDR3 protein is CATSSPPLARSTDTQYF. In DNA, the CDR3 is TGTGCCACCAGCAGTCCCCCATTGGCTAGGTCCACAGATACGCAGTATTTT.

The V and J genes are TRBV6-2 or TRBV6-3 and TRBJ1-1; D gene uncertain. Trimming shortened V by 6 bases and J by 0 bases, and 8 bases separated the two germline ends. The V gene's germline CDR1 is MNHEY and CDR2 SVGEGT. The CDR3 has 13 amino acids. DNA for the CDR3: TGTGCCAGCAGCTATCCTTTGAACACTGAAGCTTTCTTT. It specifies CASSYPLNTEAFF.

The chain is built from TRBV2 and TRBJ1-5; 10 nucleotides agree with TRBD1. Germline lookup yields CDR1 SNHLY and CDR2 FYNNEI. Trimming cost V 3 bases and J 9 bases; bases outside gene matches: 8. The CDR3 is 15 residues long. For the CDR3, the DNA is TGTGCCAGCAGTGAGGGACAGGGGAGGGACTGGCCCCAGCATTTT. It encodes CASSEGQGRDWPQHF.

The J gene is TRBJ2-1, the V gene TRBV28; 8 bases map to TRBD1. The CDR3 sequence is 19 residues long. J lost 4 bases, V lost 2 bases, and 16 bases had no gene match. CDR1 and CDR2 from the germline V gene are MDHEN and SYDVKM. CDR3 coding DNA: TGTGCCAGCAGTTTAATTTTTAACCCTACAGGGGGAAGTTACAATGAGCAGTTCTTC. This gives the protein CASSLIFNPTGGSYNEQFF.

This chain links TRBV2 with TRBJ2-4, with a tentative D call TRBD1 (6 bases). The CDR3 covers 15 residues. V lost 4 bases and J 1 base, leaving 11 bases between the germline ends. CDR1 and CDR2 (germline): SNHLY, FYNNEI. The CDR3 DNA sequence: TGTGCCAGCAGTGGTCGAAGGGGGGCCAAAAACATTCAGTACTTC. This encodes CASSGRRGAKNIQYF.

The chain couples TRBV7-8 to TRBJ2-7, with TRBD1 matching over 9 bases. V was clipped by 7 bases and J by 7 bases; unmatched bases: 14. The CDR3 runs to 15 residues. Looked up from germline, CDR1 is SGHVS and CDR2 is FQNEAQ. The CDR3 DNA reads TGTGCCAGCACCCAGGGCGGGACAGGGCGGTGGGAGCAGTACTTC. This codes for CASTQGGTGRWEQYF. The full variable domain, its missing parts supplied by reference TRBV7-8 and TRBJ2-7, is GAGVSQSPRYKVAKRGQDVALRCDPISGHVSLFWYQQALGQGPEFLTYFQNEAQLDKSGLPSDRFFAERPEGSVSTLKIQRTQQEDSAVYLCASTQGGTGRWEQYFGPGTRLTVT.

As for this clone: It is unclear where the CDR3 begins or ends on the DNA, so no DNA is shown, and the CDR3 is as TCRdb lists it. The chain employs TRBV21-1 and TRBJ2-3; no check of the table's D call, TRBD1, against the DNA was made. TRBV21-1 is a documented pseudogene. Inclusive of both ends, the CDR3 amounts to 19 amino acids. The CDR3: CASSKVGSGTGWKADTQYF.

The chain has TRBV7-2 and TRBJ2-7, with a possible D match to TRBD2 (5 bases). CDR3 size: 15 residues. The germline V gene encodes CDR1 SGHTA and CDR2 FQGNSA. The V end was cut by 5 bases, the J end by 2 bases, with 16 bases between. CDR3 nucleotides: TGTGCCAGCAGCGTACATGGTAGCGCAACCTACGAGCAGTACTTC. It encodes CASSVHGSATYEQYF.

This clone has just a few counts. The chain recombines TRBV28 with TRBJ1-6; D is unclear. Trimming pared 8 bases from V and 9 bases from J, leaving 17 bases between. CDR3 length equals 14 residues. Germline lookup yields CDR1 MDHEN and CDR2 SYDVKM. The CDR3 region is CASGEVLRGSPLHF. CDR3 DNA: TGTGCCAGCGGAGAAGTTCTTCGGGGTTCACCCCTCCACTTT.

The gene calls are TRBV2 and TRBJ2-7, with D tentatively TRBD1 (6 bases). The CDR3 length is 15 residues. The germline V gene has CDR1 SNHLY and CDR2 FYNNEI. V gave up 5 bases and J gave up 0 bases, with 14 bases separating them. CDR3 region: CASSPEQGSSYEQYF. The CDR3 DNA reads TGTGCCAGCAGTCCAGAACAGGGCTCCTCCTACGAGCAGTACTTC.

The J gene is TRBJ2-2, the V gene TRBV28; D remains ambiguous. The CDR3 length is 15 residues. CDR1 is MDHEN and CDR2 is SYDVKM in the germline V gene. V was shortened by 6 bases and J by 0 bases, with 11 bases between the two germline ends. CDR3 DNA sequence: TGTGCCAGCAGCGTACCGAGAGCGAACACCGGGGAGCTGTTTTTT. This translates into CASSVPRANTGELFF.

This chain links TRBV18 with TRBJ2-5; TRBD2 aligns across 8 bases. Losses at the gene ends were 2 bases for V and 7 bases for J; bases not matched to a gene: 6. Per germline, CDR1 KGHSH and CDR2 LQKENI. This CDR3 region has 14 residues. As DNA, the CDR3 is TGTGCCAGCTCACCAGTCGGGGGGGTCGGGACCCAGTACTTC. Amino acid sequence: CASSPVGGVGTQYF.

The chain joins TRBV5-4 to TRBJ1-3, with a weak D call TRBD1 (6 bases). V gave up 3 bases and J gave up 4 bases, with 14 bases separating them. The germline V gene has CDR1 SGHNT and CDR2 YYREEE (reference sequence). CDR3 length equals 15 residues. The CDR3 nucleotides read TGTGCCAGCAGCTCAGCGGGGGGCTCCGGAAACACCATATATTTT. This encodes CASSSAGGSGNTIYF.

The chain joins TRBV28 to TRBJ2-5; 7 positions agree with TRBD2. CDR1 is MDHEN, CDR2 SYDVKM, per germline. CDR3 size: 14 residues. Losses at the gene ends were 3 bases for V and 0 bases for J; bases not matched to a gene: 1. CDR3 DNA sequence: TGTGCCAGCAGTTTGGGGGGGTACCAAGAGACCCAGTACTTC. This encodes CASSLGGYQETQYF.

This clone was found a few times. J is TRBJ2-1 and V is TRBV2, with no clear D. V was pared by 8 bases and J by 3 bases, with 11 bases between. The length of the CDR3 is 13 residues. Per germline, CDR1 SNHLY and CDR2 FYNNEI. CDR3 sequence: CASGLPSYNEQFF. In DNA form, the CDR3 reads TGTGCCAGCGGGCTTCCAAGCTACAATGAGCAGTTCTTC.

Within the sample, this clone is medium-sized. The chain is built from TRBV6-5 and TRBJ2-1, with 10 bases matching TRBD2. With V trimmed by 8 bases and J by 6 bases, 7 bases remained unmatched. The CDR3 is 14 residues long. The germline gives CDR1 MNHEY, CDR2 SVGAGI. CDR3 region: CASHPGLAVNEQFF. The CDR3, as DNA: TGTGCCAGCCACCCTGGACTAGCGGTCAATGAGCAGTTCTTC.

The chain links TRBV28 to TRBJ2-3; the match to TRBD2 covers 10 bases. The ends lost 0 bases at V and 4 bases at J; junction bases unmatched: 19. Germline values: CDR1 MDHEN, CDR2 SYDVKM. CDR3 size: 21 residues. The CDR3 sequence: CASSLWVGKSGRALVADTQYF. In nucleotides, the CDR3 is TGTGCCAGCAGTTTATGGGTGGGGAAAAGCGGGAGGGCCCTCGTGGCAGATACGCAGTATTTT.

This clone occurred a few times. The chain links TRBV27 to TRBJ1-2, with 8 nucleotides matching TRBD1. With 6 bases clipped from V and 4 bases from J, the junction kept 10 bases outside the gene matches. The CDR3 is 15 residues long. Germline V lookup: CDR1 MNHEY, CDR2 SMNVEV (reference sequence). The CDR3 sequence: CASSYGQGYLYGYTF. The CDR3 coding sequence is TGTGCCAGCAGCTACGGACAGGGCTATCTCTATGGCTACACCTTC.

CDR3 protein: CASSLRTGGTSSGNTIYF. CDR3 coding DNA: TGTGCCAGCAGTTTGCGGACAGGGGGCACGAGCTCTGGAAACACCATATATTTT. This chain connects TRBV28 to TRBJ1-3; 11 positions match TRBD1. Germline CDR1 reads MDHEN; CDR2 reads SYDVKM. The CDR3 spans 18 residues. V gave up 3 bases and J gave up 0 bases; unmatched junction bases: 7.